These 30 T cell receptor beta chains share one sample of origin, sequenced in a study of breast tumors, draining lymph nodes, adjacent tissues. TCRdb re-called the multiplex PCR reads with MiXCR, one entry per CDR3 protein. The top ten hold 2% to 2.5% of the sample, which has fewer than 150,000 distinct CDR3 sequences, 21% seen once. Breast cancer patients provided tissue from their axillary draining lymph nodes. Sequenced input: axillary lymph node tissue. Receptors originate from a female donor with breast cancer. Some clones in this sample may be carry-over from other donors' samples.

There are many counts of this clonotype. This sequence joins TRBV3-1 and TRBJ2-1, with 8 positions matching TRBD2. Germline CDR1 is LGHDT and CDR2 is YNNKEL (reference sequence). V gave up 3 bases and J gave up 8 bases; unmatched junction bases: 9. The CDR3 has 15 amino acids. This chain's CDR3 is CASSHWRAGVDEQFF. In DNA form, the CDR3 reads TGTGCCAGCAGCCATTGGAGAGCGGGAGTTGATGAGCAGTTCTTC.

This chain joins TRBV3-1 and TRBJ2-7, with TRBD1 matching 10 bases. V gave up 0 bases and J gave up 4 bases; unmatched junction bases: 6. Germline CDR1 reads LGHDT; CDR2 reads YNNKEL (reference sequence). This CDR3 spans 16 amino acids. The chain's CDR3 is CASSQDPGTGAYEQYF. Written as DNA, the CDR3 is TGTGCCAGCAGCCAAGATCCAGGGACAGGGGCGTACGAGCAGTACTTC.

With regard to this clonotype: A much more abundant neighbour one base away suggests this may be a read error. The chain is built from TRBV20-1 and TRBJ2-5; TRBD1 or TRBD2 may be the D gene (5 bases each). CDR1 and CDR2 from the germline V gene are DFQATT and SNEGSKA (reference sequence). The length of the CDR3 is 16 residues. The CDR3 nucleotides are TGCGGTGCTAGAGATCCTGCTGGCGAGGGGCTGGGGACCCAGTACTTC. Translation: CGARDPAGEGLGTQYF.

Comment on this clonotype: A single base separates this from a much larger clone, so it may be a read error. The chain joins TRBV10-3 to TRBJ2-1, with TRBD1 as a possible D gene (5 bases). CDR3 length: 11 amino acids. CDR1 is ENHRY, CDR2 SYGVKD, per germline. CDR3 nucleotides: TGTGCCATCAGATCGGACAATGAGCGGTTCTTC. It encodes CAIRSDNERFF.

V gene TRBV6-5 combines with J gene TRBJ1-2; 10 positions match TRBD1. This CDR3 comprises 15 residues. With V trimmed by 5 bases and J by 8 bases, 11 bases remained unmatched. Germline V gene data show CDR1 as MNHEY and CDR2 as SVGAGI. CDR3 in amino acids: CASSGSGTGDWGYTF. CDR3 in DNA: TGTGCCAGCAGTGGGAGCGGGACAGGGGACTGGGGCTACACCTTC.

Of note for this clonotype: The CDR3 does not end in the conserved phenylalanine or tryptophan, so this is likely a read error. The gene calls are TRBV20-1 and TRBJ2-1; TRBD1 might be the D (5 bases). V dropped 6 bases and J dropped 0 bases, with 12 bases sitting between them. The CDR3 length is 14 residues. Per germline, CDR1 DFQATT and CDR2 SNEGSKA (reference sequence). In nucleotides, the CDR3 is TGCAGTGCAGTACAGGAGAGCTCCTACAATGAGCAGTTCCTC. Translation: CSAVQESSYNEQFL.

The table lists this clonotype with many counts. CDR3 in amino acids: CASSLAGGKDGYTF. In DNA form, the CDR3 reads TGTGCCAGCAGCTTAGCTGGGGGAAAGGATGGCTACACCTTC. The rearrangement uses TRBV7-9 and TRBJ1-2, with D tentatively TRBD1 (5 bases). CDR1 and CDR2 from the germline V gene are SEHNR and FQNEAQ (reference sequence). V was shortened by 0 bases and J by 6 bases, with 11 bases between the two germline ends. The CDR3 is 14 amino acids.

About this clonotype: A read error may be the cause here, since a much bigger clone is one base away. The chain couples TRBV5-1 to TRBJ2-7, with D perhaps TRBD1 or TRBD2 (6 bases each). The CDR3 runs 15 residues. Germline CDR1 is SGHRS and CDR2 is YFSETQ. CDR3 amino acids: CASGLAPQGLYEQYF. CDR3 nucleotides: TGCGCCAGCGGCTTGGCCCCACAGGGACTCTACGAGCAGTACTTC.

Many counts were recorded for this clonotype. The CDR3 region is CASSPRGSITGELFF. CDR3 nucleotides: TGTGCCAGCTCACCACGAGGCAGCATCACCGGGGAGCTGTTTTTT. This chain connects TRBV18 to TRBJ2-2; the D is unclear. The germline V gene encodes CDR1 KGHSH and CDR2 LQKENI. V lost 1 base and J 4 bases, leaving 10 bases between the germline ends. CDR3 length: 15 amino acids.

This clonotype came up many times. The rearrangement uses TRBV10-3 and TRBJ2-5; TRBD2 might be the D (5 bases). V lost 4 bases and J 5 bases, leaving 20 bases between the germline ends. Germline V gene data show CDR1 as ENHRY and CDR2 as SYGVKD. The CDR3 runs to 16 residues. The chain's CDR3 is CAISGSESREGETQYF. CDR3 sequence (DNA): TGTGCCATCAGTGGAAGTGAGTCGAGGGAAGGGGAGACCCAGTACTTC.

On this clonotype itself: An end of the junction does not agree with germline; a read error may underlie this. The gene calls are TRBV9 and TRBJ1-3; TRBD1 might be the D (6 bases). The CDR3 has 15 amino acids. The germline CDR1 and CDR2 sequences are SGDLS and YYNGEE. CDR3 amino acids: CASSVADRPGNTVYF. Written as DNA, the CDR3 is TGTGCCAGCAGCGTAGCTGACAGGCCTGGAAACACCGTATATTTT. The whole variable domain, remainder taken from reference TRBV9 and TRBJ1-3, is DSGVTQTPKHLITATGQRVTLRCSPRSGDLSVYWYQQSLDQGLQFLIQYYNGEERAKGNILERFSAQQFPDLHSELNLSSLELGDSALYFCASSVADRPGNTVYFGEGSWLTVV.

In this sample, this clonotype turned up many times. The genes are TRBV11-3 and TRBJ2-1, with TRBD1 matching over 7 bases. The junction had 5 bases not matched to a gene; V was cut back by 5 bases and J by 7 bases. This CDR3 spans 13 amino acids. The V gene's germline CDR1 is SGHNT and CDR2 YENEEA. The CDR3: CASSRTGRNEQFF. The CDR3, as DNA: TGTGCCAGCAGCCGGACAGGAAGGAATGAGCAGTTCTTC.

Details on this clonotype: This could be a read error, since a much larger clone is one nucleotide away. The chain is built from TRBV27 and TRBJ2-1; D may be TRBD1 (6 bases). The germline gives CDR1 MNHEY, CDR2 SMNVEV (reference sequence). The CDR3 is made up of 15 amino acids. Trimming stripped 0 bases from V and 10 bases from J, with 16 bases between. This CDR3 reads CASSLSGTTYYEQFF. The CDR3 DNA reads TGTGCCAGCAGTTTATCGGGGACAACCTACTACGAGCAGTTCTTC.

This clonotype has ten or more counts. The chain has TRBV19 and TRBJ1-3; D gene unclear. The ends were cut back, 8 bases at V and 1 base at J, with 6 bases in the middle. The CDR3 length is 12 residues. Germline V lookup: CDR1 LNHDA, CDR2 SQIVND (reference sequence). CDR3: CASRGSGNTIYF. The CDR3 DNA reads TGTGCCAGTCGTGGGTCTGGAAACACCATATATTTT.

To note about this clonotype: This may arise from a read error, as a much more abundant clone is one base away. This chain links TRBV18 with TRBJ2-7; the D gene is possibly TRBD1 (5 bases). The CDR3 consists of 15 residues. Germline V gene data show CDR1 as KGHSH and CDR2 as LQKENI. V dropped 2 bases and J dropped 5 bases, with 16 bases sitting between them. The CDR3 spells CASSPALGRAHEQYF. Here the CDR3 DNA reads TGTGCCAGCTCACCAGCGCTGGGCAGGGCCCACGAGCAGTACTTC.

This clonotype occurred many times. CDR3: CASSEFGNRHEQFF. The CDR3 DNA follows: TGCGCCAGCAGTGAGTTCGGAAACCGGCATGAGCAGTTCTTC. V gene TRBV10-1 combines with J gene TRBJ2-1; D ambiguous. The CDR3 is made up of 14 amino acids. The V end was cut by 1 base, the J end by 8 bases, with 12 bases between. Germline CDR1 and CDR2: WNHNN and SYGVQD (reference sequence).

This clonotype was recorded once. The germline gene is not matched at one end of the junction; a read error may be the cause. This chain joins TRBV28 and TRBJ2-7, with unresolved D. The CDR3 runs to 14 residues. Germline V CDR1 and CDR2: MDHEN, SYDVKM. CDR3 coding DNA: TGTGCCAGCAGCCGCGGAGCAAGCTCCTGCGAGCGGTACTTC. Translating gives CASSRGASSCERYF.

This clonotype was recorded at least ten times. The V and J genes are TRBV12-3 or TRBV12-4 and TRBJ2-5; TRBD2 is a possible D gene (5 bases). Trimming took off 2 bases at V and 4 bases at J, with 14 bases between the two ends. The CDR3 is 15 amino acids. The DNA for the CDR3 is TGTGCCAGCAGTTTAACCCGGGGTGCCCCAGAGACCCAGTACTTC. Residues: CASSLTRGAPETQYF.

This clonotype was detected many times. The rearrangement links TRBV5-1 to TRBJ2-7; 8 bases match TRBD1. Germline V gene data show CDR1 as SGHRS and CDR2 as YFSETQ. This CDR3 comprises 15 residues. V shed 4 bases and J 2 bases; nucleotides not matched to a gene: 8. The CDR3 is CASSTWTGPTYEQYF. The DNA for the CDR3 is TGCGCCAGCAGCACCTGGACAGGGCCAACCTACGAGCAGTACTTC.

This clonotype was picked up many times. The chain employs TRBV6-1 and TRBJ2-7; 7 bases agree with TRBD2. The V gene's germline CDR1 is MNHNS and CDR2 SASEGT. This CDR3 is built from 13 residues. J lost 6 bases, V lost 10 bases, and 12 bases had no gene match. CDR3 amino acids: CATSGGDPSEQYF. In DNA, the CDR3 is TGTGCCACATCGGGAGGAGATCCCAGCGAGCAGTACTTC.

This clonotype has only a few counts. This chain uses TRBV28 with TRBJ1-4; 11 nucleotides line up with TRBD1. The CDR3 totals 15 residues. V dropped 6 bases and J dropped 3; count of bases not matched to a gene: 3. CDR1 and CDR2 from the germline V gene are MDHEN and SYDVKM. The CDR3 region is CASSLGQGANEKLFF. CDR3 bases: TGTGCCAGCAGCTTGGGACAGGGGGCTAATGAAAAACTGTTTTTT. The full variable domain, with the rest looked up from reference TRBV28 and TRBJ1-4, is DVKVTQSSRYLVKRTGEKVFLECVQDMDHENMFWYRQDPGLGLRLIYFSYDVKMKEKGDIPEGYSVSREKKERFSLILESASTNQTSMYLCASSLGQGANEKLFFGSGTQLSVL.

This clonotype has ten or more counts. V gene TRBV20-1 combines with J gene TRBJ1-5, with D perhaps matching TRBD1 (5 bases). CDR1 DFQATT and CDR2 SNEGSKA come from the germline V gene (reference sequence). The CDR3 totals 16 residues. Trimming stripped 0 bases from V and 3 bases from J, with 15 bases between. CDR3 in DNA: TGCAGTGCTAGAGATGGGGGGGATACGGACAATCAGCCCCAGCATTTT. As protein: CSARDGGDTDNQPQHF.

This clonotype occurred a few times. Given a much more abundant clone one base away, this may be a read error. The CDR3 does not end in the conserved phenylalanine or tryptophan, so this is likely a read error. The chain links TRBV6-5 to TRBJ2-3; 8 bases are shared with TRBD1. The J segment lost 2 bases and the V segment lost 9 bases, leaving 19 bases of the junction unmatched. The CDR3 runs to 18 residues. Germline loops: CDR1 MNHEY, CDR2 SVGAGI. The CDR3 sequence: CASHRDRRLGRSTDTQYL. The CDR3 DNA reads as TGTGCCAGTCATCGGGACAGGAGGCTCGGGCGCTCCACAGATACGCAGTATCTT.

With regard to this clonotype: A read error may explain this, as a much larger clone is one base away. This chain uses TRBV10-3 with TRBJ2-3, with D possibly being TRBD1 or TRBD2 (8 bases each). Per germline, CDR1 ENHRY and CDR2 SYGVKD. Trimming removed 10 bases at V and 4 bases at J, with 21 bases between. The CDR3 contains 15 residues. The CDR3 DNA sequence: TGTGCCACCAGACAGGGGCGGGGGGTCGCAGATACGCAGTATTTT. This gives the protein CATRQGRGVADTQYF.

Only a few counts were recorded for this clonotype. The J gene is TRBJ1-5, the V gene TRBV28, with 7 bases identical to TRBD1. The ends lost 6 bases at V and 4 bases at J; junction bases unmatched: 9. This CDR3 region has 15 residues. Germline lookup yields CDR1 MDHEN and CDR2 SYDVKM. The CDR3 loop reads CASRKEGQLNQPQHF. CDR3 bases: TGTGCCAGCAGAAAGGAGGGACAGCTGAATCAGCCCCAGCATTTT.

This clonotype has a count of ten or more. The V and J genes are TRBV4-2 and TRBJ2-3; possible D gene TRBD2, 6 bases. The CDR3 consists of 12 residues. V dropped 4 bases and J dropped 6 bases, with 8 bases sitting between them. Germline V gene lookup returns CDR1 LGHNA and CDR2 YNFKEQ. In DNA form, the CDR3 reads TGTGCCAGCAGCCGGGAGGTCGATACGCAGTATTTT. Protein sequence: CASSREVDTQYF.

This clonotype has a count of ten or more. The J gene is TRBJ2-7, the V gene TRBV15; D unresolved. CDR1 is LNHNV, CDR2 YYDKDF, per germline (reference sequence). Trimming removed 0 bases at V and 3 bases at J, with 6 bases between. The CDR3 covers 13 residues. CDR3 amino acids: CATSRDTNYEQYF. For the CDR3, the DNA is TGTGCCACCAGCAGAGATACCAACTACGAGCAGTACTTC.

This clonotype was recorded at least ten times. The chain has TRBV7-3 and TRBJ2-3; 9 bases are a match to TRBD2. Germline CDR1 and CDR2: SGHTA and FQGTGA. The junction had 5 bases not matched to a gene; V was cut back by 4 bases and J by 6 bases. The CDR3 loop spans 14 amino acids. CDR3: CASSSAGGADTQYF. The CDR3 region has the DNA TGTGCCAGCAGCTCGGCGGGGGGGGCGGATACGCAGTATTTT.

This clonotype was recorded many times. The chain links TRBV2 to TRBJ2-3; the D is unclear. There are 13 residues in the CDR3. Germline V gives CDR1 SNHLY, CDR2 FYNNEI. The ends were cut back, 0 bases at V and 6 bases at J, with 7 bases in the middle. CDR3 protein: CASSEAQGDTQYF. The CDR3 DNA sequence: TGTGCCAGCAGTGAAGCGCAAGGGGATACGCAGTATTTT.

About this clonotype itself: Just one base apart from a much larger clone, this may be a read error. For the CDR3, the DNA is TGTGCCAGCGGTGAGGAGGGAGATACGCAGTATTTT. This codes for CASGEEGDTQYF. V and J are TRBV2 and TRBJ2-3; D is possibly TRBD2 (6 bases). CDR3 length: 12 residues. The germline CDR1 and CDR2 sequences are SNHLY and FYNNEI.